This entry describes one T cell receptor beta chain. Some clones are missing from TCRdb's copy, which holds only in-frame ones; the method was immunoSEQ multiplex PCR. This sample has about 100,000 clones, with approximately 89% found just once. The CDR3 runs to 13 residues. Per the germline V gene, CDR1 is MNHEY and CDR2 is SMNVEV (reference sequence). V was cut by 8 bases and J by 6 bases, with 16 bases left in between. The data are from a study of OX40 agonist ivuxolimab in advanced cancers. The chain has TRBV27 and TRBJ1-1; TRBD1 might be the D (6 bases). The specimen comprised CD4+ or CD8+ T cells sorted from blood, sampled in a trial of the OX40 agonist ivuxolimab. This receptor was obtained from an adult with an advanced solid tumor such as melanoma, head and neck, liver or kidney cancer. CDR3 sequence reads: CASAYLGGPEAFF. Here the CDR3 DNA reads TGTGCCAGCGCCTACTTGGGGGGGCCTGAAGCTTTCTTT.